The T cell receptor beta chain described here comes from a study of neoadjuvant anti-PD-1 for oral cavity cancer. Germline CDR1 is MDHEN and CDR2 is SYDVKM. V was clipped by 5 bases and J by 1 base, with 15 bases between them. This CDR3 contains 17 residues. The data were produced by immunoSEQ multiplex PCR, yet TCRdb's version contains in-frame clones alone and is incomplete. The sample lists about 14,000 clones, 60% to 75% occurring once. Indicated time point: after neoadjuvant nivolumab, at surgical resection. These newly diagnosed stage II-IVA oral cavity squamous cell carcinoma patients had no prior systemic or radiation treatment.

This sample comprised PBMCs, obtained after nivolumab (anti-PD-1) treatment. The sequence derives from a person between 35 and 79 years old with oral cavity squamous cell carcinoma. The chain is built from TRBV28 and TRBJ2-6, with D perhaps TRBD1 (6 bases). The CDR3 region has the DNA TGTGCCAGCAGTCGCGGACAGAGCCTTTCTGGGGCCAACGTCCTGACTTTC. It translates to CASSRGQSLSGANVLTF.